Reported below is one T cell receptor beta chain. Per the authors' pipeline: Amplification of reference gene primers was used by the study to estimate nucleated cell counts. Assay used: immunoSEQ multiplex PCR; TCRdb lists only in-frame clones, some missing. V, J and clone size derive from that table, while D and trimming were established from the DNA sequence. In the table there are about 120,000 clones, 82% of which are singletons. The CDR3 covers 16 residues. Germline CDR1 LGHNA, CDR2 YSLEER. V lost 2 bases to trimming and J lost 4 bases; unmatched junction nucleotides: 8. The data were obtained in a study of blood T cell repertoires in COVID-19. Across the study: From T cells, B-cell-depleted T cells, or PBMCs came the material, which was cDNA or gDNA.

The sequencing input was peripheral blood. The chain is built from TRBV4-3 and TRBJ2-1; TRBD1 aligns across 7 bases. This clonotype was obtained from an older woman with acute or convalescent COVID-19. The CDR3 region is CASSQLGQSFYNEQFF. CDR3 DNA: TGCGCCAGCAGCCAACTGGGACAGAGTTTTTACAATGAGCAGTTCTTC.